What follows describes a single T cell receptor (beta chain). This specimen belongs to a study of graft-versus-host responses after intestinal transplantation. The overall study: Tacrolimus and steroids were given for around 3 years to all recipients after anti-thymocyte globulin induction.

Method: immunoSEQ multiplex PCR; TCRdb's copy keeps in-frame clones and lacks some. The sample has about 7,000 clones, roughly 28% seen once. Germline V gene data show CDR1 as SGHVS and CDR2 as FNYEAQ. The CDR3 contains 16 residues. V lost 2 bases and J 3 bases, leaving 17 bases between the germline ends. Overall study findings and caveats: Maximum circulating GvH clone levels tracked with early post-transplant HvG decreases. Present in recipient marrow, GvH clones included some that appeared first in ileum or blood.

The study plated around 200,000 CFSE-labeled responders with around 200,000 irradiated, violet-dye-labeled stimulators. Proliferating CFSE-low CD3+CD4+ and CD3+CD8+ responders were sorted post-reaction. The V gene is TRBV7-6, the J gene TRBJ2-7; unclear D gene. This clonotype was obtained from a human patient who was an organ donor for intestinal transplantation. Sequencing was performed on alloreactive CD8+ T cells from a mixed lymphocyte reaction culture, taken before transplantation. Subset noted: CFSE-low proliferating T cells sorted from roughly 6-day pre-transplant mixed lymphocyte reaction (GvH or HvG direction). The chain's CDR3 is CASSLSEDLGRYEQYF. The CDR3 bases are TGTGCCAGCAGCTTATCTGAGGATCTTGGGCGCTACGAGCAGTACTTC.